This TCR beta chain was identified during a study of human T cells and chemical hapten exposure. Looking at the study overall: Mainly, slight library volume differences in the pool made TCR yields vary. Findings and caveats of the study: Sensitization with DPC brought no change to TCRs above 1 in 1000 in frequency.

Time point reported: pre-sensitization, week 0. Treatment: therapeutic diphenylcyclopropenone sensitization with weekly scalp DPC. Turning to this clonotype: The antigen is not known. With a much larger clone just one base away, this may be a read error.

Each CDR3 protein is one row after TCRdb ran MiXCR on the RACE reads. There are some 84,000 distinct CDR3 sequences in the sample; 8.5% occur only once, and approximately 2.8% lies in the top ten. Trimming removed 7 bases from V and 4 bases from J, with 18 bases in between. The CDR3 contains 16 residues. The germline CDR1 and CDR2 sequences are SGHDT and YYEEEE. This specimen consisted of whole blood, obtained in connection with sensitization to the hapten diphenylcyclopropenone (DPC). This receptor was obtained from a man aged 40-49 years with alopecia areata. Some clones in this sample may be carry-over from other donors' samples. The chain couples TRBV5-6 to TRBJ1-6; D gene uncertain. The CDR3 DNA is TGTGCCAGCGGCGGGGTCGGAGGGAGGTATAATTCACCCCTCCACTTT. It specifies CASGGVGGRYNSPLHF.